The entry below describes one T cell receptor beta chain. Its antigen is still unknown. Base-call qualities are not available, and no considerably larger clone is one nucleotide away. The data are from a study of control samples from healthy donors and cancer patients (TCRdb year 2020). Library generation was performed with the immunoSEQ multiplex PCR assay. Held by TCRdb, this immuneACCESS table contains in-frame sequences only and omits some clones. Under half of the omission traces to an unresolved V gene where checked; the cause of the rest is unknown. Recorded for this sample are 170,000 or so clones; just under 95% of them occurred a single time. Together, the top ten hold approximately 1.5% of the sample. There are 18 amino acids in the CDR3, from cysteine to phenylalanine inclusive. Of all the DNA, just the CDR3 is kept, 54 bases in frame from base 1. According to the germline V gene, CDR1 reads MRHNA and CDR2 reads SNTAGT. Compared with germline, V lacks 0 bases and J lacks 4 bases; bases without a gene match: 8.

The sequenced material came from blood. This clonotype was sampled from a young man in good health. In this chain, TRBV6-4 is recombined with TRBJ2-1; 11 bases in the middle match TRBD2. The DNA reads TGTGCCAGCAGTGACTCGAATAGCGGGGGGGAAGGTTACAATGAGCAGTTCTTC. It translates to CASSDSNSGGEGYNEQFF.